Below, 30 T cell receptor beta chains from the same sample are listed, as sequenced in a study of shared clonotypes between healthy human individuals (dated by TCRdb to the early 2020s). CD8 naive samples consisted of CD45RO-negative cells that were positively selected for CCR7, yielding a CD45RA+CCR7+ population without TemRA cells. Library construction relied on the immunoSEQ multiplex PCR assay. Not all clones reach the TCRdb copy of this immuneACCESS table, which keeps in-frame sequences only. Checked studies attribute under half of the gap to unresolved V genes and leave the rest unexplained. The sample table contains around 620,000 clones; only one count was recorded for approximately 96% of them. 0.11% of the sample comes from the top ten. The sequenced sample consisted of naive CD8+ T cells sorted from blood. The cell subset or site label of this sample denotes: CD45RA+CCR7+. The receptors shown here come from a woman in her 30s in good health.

The CDR3 spells CASSLVRGRGSAEAFF. The CDR3 DNA follows: TGTGCCAGCAGCTTAGTAAGGGGGCGAGGTAGTGCCGAAGCTTTCTTT. The rearrangement uses TRBV11-2 and TRBJ1-1; 7 positions match TRBD1. With 1 base clipped from V and 8 bases from J, the junction kept 13 bases outside the gene matches. The germline V gene encodes CDR1 SGHAT and CDR2 FQNNGV. The CDR3 spans 16 residues.

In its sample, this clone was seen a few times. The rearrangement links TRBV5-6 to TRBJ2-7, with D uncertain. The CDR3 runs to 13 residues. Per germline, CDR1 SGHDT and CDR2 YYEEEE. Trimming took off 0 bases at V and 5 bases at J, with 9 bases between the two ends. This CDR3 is CASSLAGPHEQYF. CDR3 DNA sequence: TGTGCCAGCAGCTTGGCAGGACCGCACGAGCAGTACTTC. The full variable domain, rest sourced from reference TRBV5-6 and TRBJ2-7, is DAGVTQSPTHLIKTRGQQVTLRCSPKSGHDTVSWYQQALGQGPQFIFQYYEEEERQRGNFPDRFSGHQFPNYSSELNVNALLLGDSALYLCASSLAGPHEQYFGPGTRLTVT.

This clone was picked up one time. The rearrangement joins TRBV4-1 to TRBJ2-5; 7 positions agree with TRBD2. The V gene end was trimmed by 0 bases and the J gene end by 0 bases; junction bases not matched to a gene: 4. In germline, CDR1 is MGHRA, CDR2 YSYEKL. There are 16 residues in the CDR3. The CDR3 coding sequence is TGCGCCAGCAGCCAAGATGGAGCGGGGAACCAAGAGACCCAGTACTTC. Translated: CASSQDGAGNQETQYF.

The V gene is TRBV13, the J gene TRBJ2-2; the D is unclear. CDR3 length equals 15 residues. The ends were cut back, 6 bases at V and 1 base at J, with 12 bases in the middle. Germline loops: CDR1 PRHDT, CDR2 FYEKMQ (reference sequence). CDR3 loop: CASRPLLENTGELFF. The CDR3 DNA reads TGTGCCAGCAGGCCTCTCCTAGAGAACACCGGGGAGCTGTTTTTT.

The CDR3 sequence is CASSRGQRSYEQYF. The CDR3 coding sequence is TGTGCCAGCAGCCGCGGACAGCGGTCCTACGAGCAGTACTTC. The J gene is TRBJ2-7, the V gene TRBV7-2; possibly TRBD1 for D (6 bases). The germline gives CDR1 SGHTA, CDR2 FQGNSA. This CDR3 contains 14 residues. V was shortened by 5 bases and J by 1 base, with 12 bases between the two germline ends.

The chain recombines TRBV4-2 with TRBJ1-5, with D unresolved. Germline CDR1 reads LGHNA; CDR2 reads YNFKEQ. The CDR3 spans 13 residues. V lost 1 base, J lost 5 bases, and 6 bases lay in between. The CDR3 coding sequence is TGTGCCAGCAGCCAAGGCACCCATCAGCCCCAGCATTTT. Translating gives CASSQGTHQPQHF.

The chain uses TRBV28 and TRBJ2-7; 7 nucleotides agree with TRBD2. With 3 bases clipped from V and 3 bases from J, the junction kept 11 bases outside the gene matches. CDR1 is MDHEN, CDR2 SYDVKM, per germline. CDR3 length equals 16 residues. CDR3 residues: CASSFTVASGLYEQYF. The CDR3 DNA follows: TGTGCCAGCAGTTTTACGGTGGCTAGCGGCCTCTACGAGCAGTACTTC.

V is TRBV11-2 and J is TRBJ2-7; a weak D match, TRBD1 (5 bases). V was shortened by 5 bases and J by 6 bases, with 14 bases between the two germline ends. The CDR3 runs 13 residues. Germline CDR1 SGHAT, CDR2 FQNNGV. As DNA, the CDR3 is TGTGCCAGCAGCCAGGGTGGGTCCCCCGAGCAGTACTTC. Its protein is CASSQGGSPEQYF.

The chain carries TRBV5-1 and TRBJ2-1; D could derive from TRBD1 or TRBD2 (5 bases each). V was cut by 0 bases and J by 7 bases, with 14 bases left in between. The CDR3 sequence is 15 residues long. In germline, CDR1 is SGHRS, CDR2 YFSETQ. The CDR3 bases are TGCGCCAGCAGCTTGGGCTACGGGGCTTCTAATGAGCAGTTCTTC. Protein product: CASSLGYGASNEQFF.

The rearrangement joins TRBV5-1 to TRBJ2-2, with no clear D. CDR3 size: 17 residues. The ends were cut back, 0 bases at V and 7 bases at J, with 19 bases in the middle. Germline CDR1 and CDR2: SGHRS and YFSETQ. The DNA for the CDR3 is TGCGCCAGCAGCTTGGAAGTTGGATCCTTTCGAGGCGGGGAGCTGTTTTTT. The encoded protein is CASSLEVGSFRGGELFF.

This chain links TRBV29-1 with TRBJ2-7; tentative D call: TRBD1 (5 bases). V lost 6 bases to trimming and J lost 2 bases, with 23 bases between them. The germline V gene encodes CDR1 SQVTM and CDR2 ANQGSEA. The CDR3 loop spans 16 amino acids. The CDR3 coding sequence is TGCAGCGTCCCAACCCCCGTAGGGGTTTGCCCCTACGAGCAGTACTTC. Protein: CSVPTPVGVCPYEQYF.

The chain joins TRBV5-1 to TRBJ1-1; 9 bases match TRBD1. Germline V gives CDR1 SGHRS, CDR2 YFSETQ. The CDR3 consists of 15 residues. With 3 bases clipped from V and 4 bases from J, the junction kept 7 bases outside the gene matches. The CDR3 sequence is CASSSGTGRFTEAFF. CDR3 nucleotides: TGCGCCAGCAGCTCAGGGACAGGGCGGTTCACTGAAGCTTTCTTT.

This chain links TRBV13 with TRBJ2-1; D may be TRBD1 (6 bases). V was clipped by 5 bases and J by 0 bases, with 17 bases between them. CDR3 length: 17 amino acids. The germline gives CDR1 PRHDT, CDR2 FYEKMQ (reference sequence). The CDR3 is CASSPDSDRFSYNEQFF. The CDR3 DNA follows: TGTGCCAGCAGCCCCGACTCTGACAGGTTCTCCTACAATGAGCAGTTCTTC.

CDR3 in amino acids: CASSHWDVYYEQYF. The CDR3 DNA follows: TGTGCCAGCAGCCACTGGGACGTCTACTACGAGCAGTACTTC. The chain links TRBV11-2 to TRBJ2-7, with D perhaps matching TRBD1 or TRBD2 (5 bases each). CDR1 is SGHAT, CDR2 FQNNGV, per germline. This CDR3 has 14 residues. V shed 5 bases and J shed 3 bases, with 14 bases lying between them.

CDR3 residues: CASSGVTGSGTDTQYF. CDR3 sequence (DNA): TGCGCCAGCAGCGGAGTGACAGGGAGCGGGACAGATACGCAGTATTTT. The chain links TRBV5-1 to TRBJ2-3; D perhaps matches TRBD1 (7 bases). The germline V gene has CDR1 SGHRS and CDR2 YFSETQ. This CDR3 comprises 16 residues. The V gene lost 4 bases and the J gene lost 3 bases, with 18 bases spanning the gap.

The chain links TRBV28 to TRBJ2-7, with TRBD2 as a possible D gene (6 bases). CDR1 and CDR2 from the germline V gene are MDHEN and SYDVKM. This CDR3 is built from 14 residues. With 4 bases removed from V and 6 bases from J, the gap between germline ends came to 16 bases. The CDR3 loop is CASSSWTNQGEQYF. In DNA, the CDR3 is TGTGCCAGCAGTTCATGGACTAATCAGGGCGAGCAGTACTTC.

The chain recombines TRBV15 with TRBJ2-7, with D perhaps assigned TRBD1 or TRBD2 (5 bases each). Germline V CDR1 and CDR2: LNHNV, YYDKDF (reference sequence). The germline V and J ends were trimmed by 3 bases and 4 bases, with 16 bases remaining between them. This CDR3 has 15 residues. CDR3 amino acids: CATSSGRDLGYEQYF. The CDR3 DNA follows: TGTGCCACCAGCAGCGGCAGGGACCTTGGGTACGAGCAGTACTTC. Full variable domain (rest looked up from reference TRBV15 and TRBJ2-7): DAMVIQNPRYQVTQFGKPVTLSCSQTLNHNVMYWYQQKSSQAPKLLFHYYDKDFNNEADTPDNFQSRRPNTSFCFLDIRSPGLGDTAMYLCATSSGRDLGYEQYFGPGTRLTVT.

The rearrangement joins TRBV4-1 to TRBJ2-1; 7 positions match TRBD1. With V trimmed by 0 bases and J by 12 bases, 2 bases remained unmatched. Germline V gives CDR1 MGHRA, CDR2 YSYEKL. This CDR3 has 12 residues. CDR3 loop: CASSQDRDRQFF. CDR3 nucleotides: TGCGCCAGCAGCCAAGATCGGGACAGGCAGTTCTTC.

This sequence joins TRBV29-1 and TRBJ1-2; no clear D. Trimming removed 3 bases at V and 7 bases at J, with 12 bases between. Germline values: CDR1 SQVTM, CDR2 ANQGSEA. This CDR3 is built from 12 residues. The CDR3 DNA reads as TGCAGCGTTGACAGCGGGGAAATTGGCTACACCTTC. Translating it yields CSVDSGEIGYTF.

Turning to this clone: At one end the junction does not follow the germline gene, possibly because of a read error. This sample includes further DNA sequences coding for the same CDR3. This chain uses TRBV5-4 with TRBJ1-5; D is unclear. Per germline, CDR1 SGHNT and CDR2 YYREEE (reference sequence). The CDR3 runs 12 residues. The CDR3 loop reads CASSLGNQPQHF. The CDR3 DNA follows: TGTGCCAGCAGTTTGGGAAATCAGCCCCAGCATTTT.

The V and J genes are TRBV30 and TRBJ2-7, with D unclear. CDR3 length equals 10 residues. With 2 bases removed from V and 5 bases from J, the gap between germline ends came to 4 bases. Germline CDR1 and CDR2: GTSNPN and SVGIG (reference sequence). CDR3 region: CAWSLDEQYF. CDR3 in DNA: TGTGCCTGGAGTCTGGACGAGCAGTACTTC.

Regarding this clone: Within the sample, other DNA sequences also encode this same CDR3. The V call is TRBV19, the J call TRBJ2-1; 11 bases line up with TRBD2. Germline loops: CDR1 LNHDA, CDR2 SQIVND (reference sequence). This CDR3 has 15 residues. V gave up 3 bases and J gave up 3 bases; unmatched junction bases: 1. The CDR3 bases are TGTGCCAGTAGTATCGGGACTAGCGGCTACAATGAGCAGTTCTTC. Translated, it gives CASSIGTSGYNEQFF.

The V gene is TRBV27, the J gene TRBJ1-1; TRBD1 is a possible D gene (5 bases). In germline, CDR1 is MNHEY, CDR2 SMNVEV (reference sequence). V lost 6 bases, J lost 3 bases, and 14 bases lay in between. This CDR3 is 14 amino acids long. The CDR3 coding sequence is TGTGCCAGCAGCCCCCGGGGGAGGGACACTGAAGCTTTCTTT. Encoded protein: CASSPRGRDTEAFF.

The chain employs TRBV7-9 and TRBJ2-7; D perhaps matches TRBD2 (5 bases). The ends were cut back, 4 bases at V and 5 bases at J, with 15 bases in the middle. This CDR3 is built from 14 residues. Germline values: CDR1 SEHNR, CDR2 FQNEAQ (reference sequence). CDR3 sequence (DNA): TGTGCCAGCAGCTCTCTAGCTGATAGCCACGAGCAGTACTTC. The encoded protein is CASSSLADSHEQYF.

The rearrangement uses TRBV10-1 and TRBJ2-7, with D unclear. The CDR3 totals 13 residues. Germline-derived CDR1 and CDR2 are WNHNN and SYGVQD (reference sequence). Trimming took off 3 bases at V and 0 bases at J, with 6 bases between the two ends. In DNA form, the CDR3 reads TGCGCCAGCAGTGAAGGCCGCTCCTACGAGCAGTACTTC. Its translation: CASSEGRSYEQYF.

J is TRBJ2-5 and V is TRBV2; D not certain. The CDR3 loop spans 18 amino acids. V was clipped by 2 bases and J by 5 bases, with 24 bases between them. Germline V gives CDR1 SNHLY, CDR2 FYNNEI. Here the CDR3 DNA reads TGTGCCAGCAGTGAATTGTATCTAGGTGGGGAATATGGGGAGACCCAGTACTTC. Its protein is CASSELYLGGEYGETQYF.

DNA of the CDR3: TGTGCCAGCAGTTACAGCCGACTAGCGGGAGGGGCTGAGCAGTTCTTC. This codes for CASSYSRLAGGAEQFF. This sequence joins TRBV6-5 and TRBJ2-1, with 14 bases that match TRBD2. Looked up from germline, CDR1 is MNHEY and CDR2 is SVGAGI. This CDR3 region has 16 residues. V shed 2 bases, J shed 9 bases, and the junction held 6 bases outside the gene matches.

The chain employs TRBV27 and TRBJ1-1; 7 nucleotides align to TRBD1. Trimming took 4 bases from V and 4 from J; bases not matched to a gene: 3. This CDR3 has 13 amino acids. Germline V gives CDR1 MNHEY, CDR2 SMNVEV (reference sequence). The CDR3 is CASSWDRATEAFF. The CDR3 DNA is TGTGCCAGCAGTTGGGACAGAGCCACTGAAGCTTTCTTT.

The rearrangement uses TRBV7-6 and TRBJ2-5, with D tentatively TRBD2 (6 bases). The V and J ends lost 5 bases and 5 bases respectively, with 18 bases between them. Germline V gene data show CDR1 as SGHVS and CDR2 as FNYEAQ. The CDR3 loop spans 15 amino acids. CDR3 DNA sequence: TGTGCCAGCAGCCAGGGCTCGGGGGTTTCGGAGACCCAGTACTTC. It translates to CASSQGSGVSETQYF.

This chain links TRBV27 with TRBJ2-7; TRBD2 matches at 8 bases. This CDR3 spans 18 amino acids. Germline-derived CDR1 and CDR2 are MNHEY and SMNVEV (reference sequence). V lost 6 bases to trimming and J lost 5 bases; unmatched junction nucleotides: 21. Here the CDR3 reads CASRVLGRAGIRVDEQYF. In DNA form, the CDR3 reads TGTGCCAGCAGGGTTCTCGGGAGGGCCGGAATCCGGGTCGACGAGCAGTACTTC.